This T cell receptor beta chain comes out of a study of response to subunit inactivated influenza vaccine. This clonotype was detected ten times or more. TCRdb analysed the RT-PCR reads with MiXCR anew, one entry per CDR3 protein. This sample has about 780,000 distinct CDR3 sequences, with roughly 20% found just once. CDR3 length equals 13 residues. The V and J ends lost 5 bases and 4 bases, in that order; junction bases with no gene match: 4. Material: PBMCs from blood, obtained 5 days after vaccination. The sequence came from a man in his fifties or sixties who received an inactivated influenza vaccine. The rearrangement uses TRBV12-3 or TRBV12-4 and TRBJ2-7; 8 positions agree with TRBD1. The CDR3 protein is CASSADRGYEQYF. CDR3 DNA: TGTGCCAGCAGTGCCGACAGGGGTTACGAGCAGTACTTC.